The 5 T cell receptor beta chains in this list originate from one sample, sequenced in a study of shared clonotypes between healthy human individuals. The method was immunoSEQ multiplex PCR; TCRdb's version includes in-frame clones alone and lacks a portion of them. The sample contains roughly 2.4 million clones, 95% of which appear only once. The sequenced sample was naive CD4+ T cells sorted from blood. Subset reported: CD45RA+ positively selected. The receptor set was obtained from a man younger than 35 in good health.

V and J are TRBV5-1 and TRBJ2-7; either TRBD1 or TRBD2 may fit D (6 bases each). The CDR3 consists of 15 residues. V lost 5 bases and J lost 0, with 15 bases in between. Germline CDR1 SGHRS, CDR2 YFSETQ. The CDR3 sequence: CASRDLRGDSYEQYF. Written as DNA, the CDR3 is TGCGCCAGCAGGGACCTAAGGGGGGACTCCTACGAGCAGTACTTC.

V and J are TRBV28 and TRBJ2-5; D is undetermined. The V end lost 8 bases, the J end lost 5 bases, and 24 bases lay between the germline ends. There are 16 residues in the CDR3. Germline CDR1 MDHEN, CDR2 SYDVKM. The chain's CDR3 is CASPPRDSSVVETQYF. As DNA, the CDR3 is TGTGCCAGCCCTCCTAGGGATTCCAGTGTCGTGGAGACCCAGTACTTC.

CDR3 coding DNA: TGCGCCAGCAGCCAAGAGGCTAATCAGCCCCAGCATTTT. It encodes CASSQEANQPQHF. The rearrangement joins TRBV4-3 to TRBJ1-5; D remains unclear. Trimming took 0 bases from V and 4 from J, leaving 4 bases between them. CDR3 length equals 13 residues. CDR1 and CDR2 from the germline V gene are LGHNA and YSLEER.

The gene calls are TRBV30 and TRBJ1-2, with a weak D call TRBD1 (5 bases). V was trimmed by 1 base and J by 8 bases, leaving 11 bases between them. Germline lookup yields CDR1 GTSNPN and CDR2 SVGIG (reference sequence). This CDR3 is built from 12 residues. The CDR3 DNA reads TGTGCCTGGAGTGCAGACGGGGGGGGCTACACCTTC. It translates to CAWSADGGGYTF.

The chain carries TRBV27 and TRBJ2-3; 14 bases agree with TRBD2. Losses at the gene ends were 0 bases for V and 3 bases for J; bases not matched to a gene: 2. Germline V CDR1 and CDR2: MNHEY, SMNVEV (reference sequence). This CDR3 is built from 17 residues. The CDR3 bases are TGTGCCAGCAGTTTATCGACTAGCGGGAGGGCTACAGATACGCAGTATTTT. The encoded protein is CASSLSTSGRATDTQYF.